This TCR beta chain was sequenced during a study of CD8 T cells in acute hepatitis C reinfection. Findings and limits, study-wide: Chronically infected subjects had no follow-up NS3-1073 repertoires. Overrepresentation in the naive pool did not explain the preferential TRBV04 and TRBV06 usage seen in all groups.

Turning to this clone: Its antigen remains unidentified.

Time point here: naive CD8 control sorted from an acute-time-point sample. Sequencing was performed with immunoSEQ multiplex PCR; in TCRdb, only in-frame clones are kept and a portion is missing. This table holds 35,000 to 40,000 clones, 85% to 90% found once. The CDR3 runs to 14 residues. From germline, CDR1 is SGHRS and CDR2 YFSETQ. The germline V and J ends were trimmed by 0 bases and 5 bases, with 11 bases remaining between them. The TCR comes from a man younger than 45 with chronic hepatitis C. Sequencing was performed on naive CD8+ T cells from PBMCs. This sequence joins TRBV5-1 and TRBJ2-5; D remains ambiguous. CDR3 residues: CASSLAVGTETQYF. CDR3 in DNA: TGCGCCAGCAGCTTGGCTGTGGGAACCGAGACCCAGTACTTC.